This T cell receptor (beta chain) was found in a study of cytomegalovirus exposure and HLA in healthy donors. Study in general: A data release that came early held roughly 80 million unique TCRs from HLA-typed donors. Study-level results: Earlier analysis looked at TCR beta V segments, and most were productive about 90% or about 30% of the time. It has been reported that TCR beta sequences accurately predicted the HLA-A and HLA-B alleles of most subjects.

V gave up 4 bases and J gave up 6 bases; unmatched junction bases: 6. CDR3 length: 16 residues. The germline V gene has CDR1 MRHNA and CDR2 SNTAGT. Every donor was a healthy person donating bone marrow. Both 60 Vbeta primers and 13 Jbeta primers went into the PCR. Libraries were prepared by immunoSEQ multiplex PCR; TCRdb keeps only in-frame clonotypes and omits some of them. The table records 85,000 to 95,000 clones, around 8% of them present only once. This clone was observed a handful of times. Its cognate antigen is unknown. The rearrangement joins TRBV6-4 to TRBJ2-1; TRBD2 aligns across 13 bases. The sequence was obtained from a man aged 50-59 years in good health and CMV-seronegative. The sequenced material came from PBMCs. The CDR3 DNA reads TGTGCCAGCAGTGCCGAGGGACTAGCGGGATCCAATGAGCAGTTCTTC. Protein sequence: CASSAEGLAGSNEQFF.